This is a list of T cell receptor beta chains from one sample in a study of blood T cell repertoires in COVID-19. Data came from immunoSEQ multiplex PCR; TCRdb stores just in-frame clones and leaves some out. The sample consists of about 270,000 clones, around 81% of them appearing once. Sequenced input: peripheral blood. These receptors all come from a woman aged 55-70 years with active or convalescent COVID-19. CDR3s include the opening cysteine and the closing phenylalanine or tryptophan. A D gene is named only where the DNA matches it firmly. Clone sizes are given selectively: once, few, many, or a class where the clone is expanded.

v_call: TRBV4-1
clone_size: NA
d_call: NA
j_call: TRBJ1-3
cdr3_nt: TGCGCCAGCAGCCAAGGGGGAGCGAGGTATGCAAACACCATATATTTT
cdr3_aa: CASSQGGARYANTIYF

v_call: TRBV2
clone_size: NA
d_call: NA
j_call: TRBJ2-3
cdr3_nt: TGTGCCAGCAGTGCGGGCAGGGGAAGCACAGATACGCAGTATTTT
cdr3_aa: CASSAGRGSTDTQYF

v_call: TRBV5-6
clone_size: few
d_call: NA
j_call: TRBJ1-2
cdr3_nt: TGTGCCAGCAGCTCCGTATCCGGCTATGGCTACACCTTC
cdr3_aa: CASSSVSGYGYTF

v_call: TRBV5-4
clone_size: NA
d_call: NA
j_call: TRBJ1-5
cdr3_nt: TGTGCCAGCAGCTTGGACGGGGATCAGCCCCAGCATTTT
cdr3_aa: CASSLDGDQPQHF

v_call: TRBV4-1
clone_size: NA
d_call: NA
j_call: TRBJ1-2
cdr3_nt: TGCGCCAGCAGCCCGGGGAATGGCTACACCTTC
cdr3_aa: CASSPGNGYTF

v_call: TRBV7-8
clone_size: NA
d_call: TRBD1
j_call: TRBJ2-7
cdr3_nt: TGTGCCAGCAGCCAAGACGGGACAGGCCAATCCTACGAGCAGTACTTC
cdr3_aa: CASSQDGTGQSYEQYF

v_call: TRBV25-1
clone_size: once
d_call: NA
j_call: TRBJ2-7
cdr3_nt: TGTGCCAGCAGCGGCGGGTACGAGCAGTACTTC
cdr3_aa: CASSGGYEQYF

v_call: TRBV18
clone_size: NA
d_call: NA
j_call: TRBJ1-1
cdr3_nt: TGTGCCAGCTCGGAGGTTGTGGCGAACACTGAAGCTTTCTTT
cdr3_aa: CASSEVVANTEAFF

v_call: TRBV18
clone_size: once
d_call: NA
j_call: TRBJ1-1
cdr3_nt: TGTGCCAGCTCACAATCAATGGCAGCCGGGACTGAAGCTTTCTTT
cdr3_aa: CASSQSMAAGTEAFF

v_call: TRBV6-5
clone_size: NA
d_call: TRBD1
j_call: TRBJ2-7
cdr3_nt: TGTGCCAGCAGTTACTCTGCAGGGGGTAAGCAGTACTTC
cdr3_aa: CASSYSAGGKQYF

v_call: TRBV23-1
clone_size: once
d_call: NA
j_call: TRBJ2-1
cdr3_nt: TGCGCCAGCAGTCAACACACCCCGACAGGTTGCAATGAGCAGTTCTTC
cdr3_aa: CASSQHTPTGCNEQFF

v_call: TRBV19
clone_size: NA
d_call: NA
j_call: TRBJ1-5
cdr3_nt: TGTGCCAGTGCCCAGGGTTCCAATCAGCCCCAGCATTTT
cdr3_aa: CASAQGSNQPQHF

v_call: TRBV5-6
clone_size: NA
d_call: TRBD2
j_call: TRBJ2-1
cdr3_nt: TGTGCCAGCAGCTTGGGGGATCGCGGGGGGACAGAGCAGTTCTTC
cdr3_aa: CASSLGDRGGTEQFF

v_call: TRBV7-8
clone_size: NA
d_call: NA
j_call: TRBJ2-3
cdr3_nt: TGTGCCAGCAGCCCCGGGGAAAGGAGCACAGATACGCAGTATTTT
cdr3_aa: CASSPGERSTDTQYF

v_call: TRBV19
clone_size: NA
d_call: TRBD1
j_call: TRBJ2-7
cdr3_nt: TGTGCCAGTAGTACGACAGGGGCGTACGAGCAGTACTTC
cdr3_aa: CASSTTGAYEQYF

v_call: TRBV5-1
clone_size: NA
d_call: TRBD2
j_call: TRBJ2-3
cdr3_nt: TGCGCCAGCAGTATCAGCGGGGGCATGACAGATACGCAGTATTTT
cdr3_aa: CASSISGGMTDTQYF

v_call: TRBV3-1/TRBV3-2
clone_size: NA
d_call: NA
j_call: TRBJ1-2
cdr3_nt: TGTGCCAGCAGCCAAGGAGGGGGTACTAACTATGGCTACACCTTC
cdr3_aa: CASSQGGGTNYGYTF

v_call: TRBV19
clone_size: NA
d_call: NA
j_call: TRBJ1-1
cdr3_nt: TGTGCCAGTACCCTTACACGGAACACTGAAGCTTTCTTT
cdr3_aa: CASTLTRNTEAFF

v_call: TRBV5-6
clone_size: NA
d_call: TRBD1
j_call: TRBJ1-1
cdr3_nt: TGTGCCAGCAGCATGGGACAGGGTTTAACTGAAGCTTTCTTT
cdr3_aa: CASSMGQGLTEAFF

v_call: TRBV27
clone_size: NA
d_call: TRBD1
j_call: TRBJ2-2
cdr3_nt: TGTGCCAGCAGTGCAGACAGGGGGGCCTACACCGGGGAGCTGTTTTTT
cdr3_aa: CASSADRGAYTGELFF

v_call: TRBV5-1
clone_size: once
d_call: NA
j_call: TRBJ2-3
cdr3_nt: TGCGCCAGCAGCCCGGAGGTTGCGGGGAGCACAGATACGCAGTATTTT
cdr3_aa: CASSPEVAGSTDTQYF

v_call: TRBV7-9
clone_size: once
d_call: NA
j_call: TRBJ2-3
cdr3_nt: TGTGCCAGCAGCTTAGCGGGTCAGGGGTTCACAGATACGCAGTATTTT
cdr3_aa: CASSLAGQGFTDTQYF

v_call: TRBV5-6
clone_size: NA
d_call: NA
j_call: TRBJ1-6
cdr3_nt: TGTGCCAGCAGCTTGGACAGGGATAATTCACCCCTCCACTTT
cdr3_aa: CASSLDRDNSPLHF

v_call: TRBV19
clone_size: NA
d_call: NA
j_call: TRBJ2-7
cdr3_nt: TGTGCCAGTAGGGGCAACATGAAAACCTACGAGCAGTACTTC
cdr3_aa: CASRGNMKTYEQYF

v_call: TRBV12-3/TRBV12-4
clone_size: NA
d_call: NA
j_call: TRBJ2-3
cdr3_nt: TGTGCCAGCAGTTTCTCTCGAGATCACCAGTATTTT
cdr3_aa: CASSFSRDHQYF

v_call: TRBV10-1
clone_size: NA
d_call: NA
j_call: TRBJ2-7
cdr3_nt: TGCGCCAGTTCCGTTAGTGGGGCGGCGTGCGAGCAGTACTTC
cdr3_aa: CASSVSGAACEQYF

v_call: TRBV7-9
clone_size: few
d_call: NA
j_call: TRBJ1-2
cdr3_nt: TGTGCCAGCAGCTTAGTTTCGGCGGCCTATGGCTACACCTTC
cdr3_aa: CASSLVSAAYGYTF

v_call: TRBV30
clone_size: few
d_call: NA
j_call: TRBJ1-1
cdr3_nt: TGTGCCTGGGATGGCGGACAGAACACTGAAGCTTTCTTT
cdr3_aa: CAWDGGQNTEAFF

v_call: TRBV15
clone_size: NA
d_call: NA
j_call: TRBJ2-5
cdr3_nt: TGTGCCACCAGCAGAGAGTTGGCGGGGCAAGAGACCCAGTACTTC
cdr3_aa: CATSRELAGQETQYF

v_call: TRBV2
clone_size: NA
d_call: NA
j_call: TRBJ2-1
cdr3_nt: TGTGCCAGCAGTGACGGAGCGTACAATGAGCAGTTCTTC
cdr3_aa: CASSDGAYNEQFF

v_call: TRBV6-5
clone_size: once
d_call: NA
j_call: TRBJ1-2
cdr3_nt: TGTGCCAGCAGTTACTCGAGGCCGCCCCGTGGGGGCTACACCTTC
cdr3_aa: CASSYSRPPRGGYTF

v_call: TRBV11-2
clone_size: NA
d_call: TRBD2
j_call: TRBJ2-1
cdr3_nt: TGTGCCAGCAGCTCCGGGGGACTAGCGGCCAATGAGCAGTTCTTC
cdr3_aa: CASSSGGLAANEQFF

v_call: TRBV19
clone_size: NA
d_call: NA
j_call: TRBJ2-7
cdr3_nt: TGTGCCAGTAGTATCGGATCCTCCAGGGCCGACGAGCAGTACTTC
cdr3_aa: CASSIGSSRADEQYF

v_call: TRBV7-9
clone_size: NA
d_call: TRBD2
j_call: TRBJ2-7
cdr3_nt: TGTGCCTTCCCCTGGGCGGGAGGGGAGCAGTACTTC
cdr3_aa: CAFPWAGGEQYF

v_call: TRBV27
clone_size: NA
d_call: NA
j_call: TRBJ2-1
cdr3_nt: TGTGCCAGCAGGCGACCGGGGGGCGAGCAGTTCTTC
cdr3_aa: CASRRPGGEQFF

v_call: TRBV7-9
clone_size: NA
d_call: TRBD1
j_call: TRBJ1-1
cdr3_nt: TGTGCCAGCAGCCCCCTGGGACAGACAAACACTGAAGCTTTCTTT
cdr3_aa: CASSPLGQTNTEAFF

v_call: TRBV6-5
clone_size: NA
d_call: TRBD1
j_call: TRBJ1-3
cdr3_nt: TGTGCCAGCACCCGATCCAGGGGGGCTGGAAACACCATATATTTT
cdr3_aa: CASTRSRGAGNTIYF

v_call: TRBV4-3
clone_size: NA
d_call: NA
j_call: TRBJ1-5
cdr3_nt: TGCGCCAGCAGCCAAGACCGCGCCGGACAAGGGAATCAGCCCCAGCATTTT
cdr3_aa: CASSQDRAGQGNQPQHF

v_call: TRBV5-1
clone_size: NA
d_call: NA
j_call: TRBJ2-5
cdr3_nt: TGCGCCAGCAGCTTGGCACTGTACCAAGAGACCCAGTACTTC
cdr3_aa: CASSLALYQETQYF

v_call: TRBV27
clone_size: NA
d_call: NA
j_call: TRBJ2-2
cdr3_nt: TGTGCCAGCAGTACTCCGGGAGCACTTTACACCGGGGAGCTGTTTTTT
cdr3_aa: CASSTPGALYTGELFF

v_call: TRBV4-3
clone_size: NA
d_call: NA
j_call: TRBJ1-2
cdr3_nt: TGCGCCAGCGGATTCCGGGGGGTCGGTGGCTACACCTTC
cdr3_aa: CASGFRGVGGYTF

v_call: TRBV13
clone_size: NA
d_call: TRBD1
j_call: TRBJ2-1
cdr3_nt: TGTGCCAGCAGGGACAGGGGGCTGGATGAGCAGTTCTTC
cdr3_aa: CASRDRGLDEQFF

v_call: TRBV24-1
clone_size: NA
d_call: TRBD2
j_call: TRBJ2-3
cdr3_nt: TGTGCCACCAGTGATAATAGCGGGGGGCGGCCCTCCGATACGCAGTATTTT
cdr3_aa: CATSDNSGGRPSDTQYF

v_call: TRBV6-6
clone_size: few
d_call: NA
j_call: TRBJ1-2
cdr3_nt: TGTGCCAGCAGTTACTCTACAGGGCTACCTAACTATGGCTACACCTTC
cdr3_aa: CASSYSTGLPNYGYTF

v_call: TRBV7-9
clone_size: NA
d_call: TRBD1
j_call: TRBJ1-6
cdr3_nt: TGTGCCAGCAGCTTACCGGGGACAGGGAATTCACCCCTCCACTTT
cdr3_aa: CASSLPGTGNSPLHF